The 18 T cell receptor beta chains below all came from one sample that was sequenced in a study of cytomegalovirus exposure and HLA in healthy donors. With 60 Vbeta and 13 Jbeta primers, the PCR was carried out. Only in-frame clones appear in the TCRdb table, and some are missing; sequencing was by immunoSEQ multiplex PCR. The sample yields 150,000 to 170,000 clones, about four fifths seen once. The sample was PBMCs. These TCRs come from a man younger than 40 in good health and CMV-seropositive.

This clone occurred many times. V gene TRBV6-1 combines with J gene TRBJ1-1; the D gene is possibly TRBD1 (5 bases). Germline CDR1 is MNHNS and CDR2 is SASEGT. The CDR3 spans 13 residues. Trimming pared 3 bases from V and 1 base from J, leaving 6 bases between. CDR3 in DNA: TGTGCCAGCAGTGAGGGGGGGAACACTGAAGCTTTCTTT. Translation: CASSEGGNTEAFF.

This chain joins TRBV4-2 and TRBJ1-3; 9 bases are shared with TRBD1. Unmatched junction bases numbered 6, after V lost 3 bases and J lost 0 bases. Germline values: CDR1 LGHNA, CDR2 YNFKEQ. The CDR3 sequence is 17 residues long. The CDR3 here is CASSQEQGAASGNTIYF. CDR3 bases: TGTGCCAGCAGCCAGGAACAGGGGGCTGCCTCTGGAAACACCATATATTTT.

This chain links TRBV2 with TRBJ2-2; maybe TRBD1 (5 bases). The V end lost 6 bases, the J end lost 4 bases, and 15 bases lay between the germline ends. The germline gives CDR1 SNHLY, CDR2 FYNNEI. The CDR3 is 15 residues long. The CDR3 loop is CASSVQVVGTGELFF. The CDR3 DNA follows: TGTGCCAGCAGCGTACAGGTTGTGGGCACCGGGGAGCTGTTTTTT.

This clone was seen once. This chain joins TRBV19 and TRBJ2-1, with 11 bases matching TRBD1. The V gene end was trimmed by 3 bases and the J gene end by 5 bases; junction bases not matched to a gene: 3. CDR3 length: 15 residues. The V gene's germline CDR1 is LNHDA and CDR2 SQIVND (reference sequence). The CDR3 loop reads CASSMDRGLNNEQFF. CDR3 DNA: TGTGCCAGTAGTATGGACAGGGGGCTAAACAATGAGCAGTTCTTC.

CDR3 in DNA: TGTGCCAGCAGCCCGACTGGACAGGGAGGAAATGAAAAACTGTTTTTT. It codes for CASSPTGQGGNEKLFF. The V gene is TRBV11-2, the J gene TRBJ1-4; 8 bases line up with TRBD1. The CDR3 length is 16 residues. In germline, CDR1 is SGHAT, CDR2 FQNNGV. V was pared by 5 bases and J by 5 bases, with 10 bases of the junction left unmatched. Variable domain in full (rest from reference TRBV11-2 and TRBJ1-4): EAGVAQSPRYKIIEKRQSVAFWCNPISGHATLYWYQQILGQGPKLLIQFQNNGVVDDSQLPKDRFSAERLKGVDSTLKIQPAKLEDSAVYLCASSPTGQGGNEKLFFGSGTQLSVL.

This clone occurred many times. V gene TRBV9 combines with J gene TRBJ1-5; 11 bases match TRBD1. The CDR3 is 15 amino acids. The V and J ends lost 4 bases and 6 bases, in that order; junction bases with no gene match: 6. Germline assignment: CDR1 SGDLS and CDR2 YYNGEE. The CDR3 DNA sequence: TGTGCCAGCAGCACGGGGACAGGGGGAACTCAGCCCCAGCATTTT. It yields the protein CASSTGTGGTQPQHF.

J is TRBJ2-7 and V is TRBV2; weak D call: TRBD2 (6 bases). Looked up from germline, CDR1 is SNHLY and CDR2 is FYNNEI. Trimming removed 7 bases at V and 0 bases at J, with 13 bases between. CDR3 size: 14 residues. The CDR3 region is CASTNSGSSYEQYF. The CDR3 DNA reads TGTGCCAGCACCAATAGCGGTTCCTCCTACGAGCAGTACTTC.

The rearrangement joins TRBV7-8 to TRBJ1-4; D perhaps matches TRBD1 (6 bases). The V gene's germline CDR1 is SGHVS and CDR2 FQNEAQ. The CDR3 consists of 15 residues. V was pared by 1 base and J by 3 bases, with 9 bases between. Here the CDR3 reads CASSLVRTANEKLFF. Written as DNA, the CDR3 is TGTGCCAGCAGCTTAGTGAGGACAGCTAATGAAAAACTGTTTTTT.

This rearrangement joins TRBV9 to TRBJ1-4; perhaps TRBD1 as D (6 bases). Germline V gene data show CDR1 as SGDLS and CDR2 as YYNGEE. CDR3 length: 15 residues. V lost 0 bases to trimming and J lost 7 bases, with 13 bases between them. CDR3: CASSVAGGRSEKLFF. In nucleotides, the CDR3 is TGTGCCAGCAGCGTAGCGGGGGGGCGTAGTGAAAAACTGTTTTTT. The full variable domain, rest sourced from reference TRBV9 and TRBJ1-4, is DSGVTQTPKHLITATGQRVTLRCSPRSGDLSVYWYQQSLDQGLQFLIQYYNGEERAKGNILERFSAQQFPDLHSELNLSSLELGDSALYFCASSVAGGRSEKLFFGSGTQLSVL.

CDR3 coding DNA: TGTGCCAGCAGCCAGAGTTCTGCGGGAGCCTACGAGCAGTACTTC. It specifies CASSQSSAGAYEQYF. This rearrangement joins TRBV7-2 to TRBJ2-7, with 7 bases aligning to TRBD2. The length of the CDR3 is 15 residues. CDR1 and CDR2 (germline): SGHTA, FQGNSA. With V trimmed by 5 bases and J by 2 bases, 9 bases remained unmatched.

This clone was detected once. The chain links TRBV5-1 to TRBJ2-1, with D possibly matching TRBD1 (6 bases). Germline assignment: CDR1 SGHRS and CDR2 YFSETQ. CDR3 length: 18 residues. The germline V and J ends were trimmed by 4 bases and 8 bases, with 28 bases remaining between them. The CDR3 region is CASSLSGGKRSRADEQFF. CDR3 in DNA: TGCGCCAGCAGCCTAAGTGGGGGCAAACGCTCTCGGGCCGATGAGCAGTTCTTC.

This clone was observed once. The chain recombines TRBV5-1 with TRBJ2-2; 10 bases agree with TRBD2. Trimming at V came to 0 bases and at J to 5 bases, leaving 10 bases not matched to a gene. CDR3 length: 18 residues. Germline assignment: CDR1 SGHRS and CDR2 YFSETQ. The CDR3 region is CASSLEPSSGSRTGELFF. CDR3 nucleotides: TGCGCCAGCAGCTTGGAGCCTTCTAGCGGGAGTCGTACCGGGGAGCTGTTTTTT.

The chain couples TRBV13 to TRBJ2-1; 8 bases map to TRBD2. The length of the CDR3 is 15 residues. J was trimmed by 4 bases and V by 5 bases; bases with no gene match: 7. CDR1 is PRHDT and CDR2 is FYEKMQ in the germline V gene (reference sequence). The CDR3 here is CASSPVVAGYNEQFF. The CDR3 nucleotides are TGTGCCAGCAGCCCAGTAGTAGCGGGGTACAATGAGCAGTTCTTC.

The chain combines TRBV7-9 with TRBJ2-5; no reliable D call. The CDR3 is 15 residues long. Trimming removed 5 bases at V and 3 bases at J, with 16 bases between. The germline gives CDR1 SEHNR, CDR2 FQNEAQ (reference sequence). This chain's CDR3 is CASSLGPSPEETQYF. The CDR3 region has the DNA TGTGCCAGCAGCCTAGGGCCCTCACCTGAAGAGACCCAGTACTTC.

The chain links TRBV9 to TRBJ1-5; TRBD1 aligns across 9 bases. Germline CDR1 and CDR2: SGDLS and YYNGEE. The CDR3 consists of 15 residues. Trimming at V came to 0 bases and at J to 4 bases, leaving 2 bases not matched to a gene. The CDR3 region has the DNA TGTGCCAGCAGCGTAGGGGGACAGGGAAATCAGCCCCAGCATTTT. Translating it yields CASSVGGQGNQPQHF.

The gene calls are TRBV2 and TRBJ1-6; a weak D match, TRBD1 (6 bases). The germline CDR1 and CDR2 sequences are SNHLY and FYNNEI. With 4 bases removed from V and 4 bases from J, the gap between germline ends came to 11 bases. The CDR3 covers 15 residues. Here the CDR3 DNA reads TGTGCCAGCAGTGCCTTAGGGGGTTATAATTCACCCCTCCACTTT. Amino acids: CASSALGGYNSPLHF.

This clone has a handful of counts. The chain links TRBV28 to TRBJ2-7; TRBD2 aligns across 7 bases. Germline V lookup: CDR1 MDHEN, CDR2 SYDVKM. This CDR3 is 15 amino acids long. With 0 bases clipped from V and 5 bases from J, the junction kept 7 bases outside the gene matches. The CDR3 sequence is CASSLWRESHHEQYF. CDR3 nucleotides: TGTGCCAGCAGTTTATGGCGGGAGTCCCATCACGAGCAGTACTTC.

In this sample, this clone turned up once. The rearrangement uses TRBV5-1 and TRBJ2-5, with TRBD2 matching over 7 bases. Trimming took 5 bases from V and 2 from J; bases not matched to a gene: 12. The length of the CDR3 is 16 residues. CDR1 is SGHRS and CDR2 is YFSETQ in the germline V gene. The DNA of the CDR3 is TGCGCCAGCAGTTTCGGACCGCGGGGGAATCAAGAGACCCAGTACTTC. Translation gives CASSFGPRGNQETQYF.